A single sample is the source of the 14 T cell receptor beta chains below, sequenced in a study of shared clonotypes between healthy human individuals. The repertoire was sequenced with immunoSEQ multiplex PCR; TCRdb's copy has only in-frame clones and lacks some. The top ten hold about 12% of the sample, which has 400,000 to 550,000 clones, 65% to 80% seen once. The sequencing sample was made of PBMCs. The source is a woman aged 35 to 49 in good health. Some clones in this sample may be carry-over from other donors' samples.

The rearrangement joins TRBV4-3 to TRBJ1-5; D is undetermined. V gave up 0 bases and J gave up 6 bases, with 12 bases separating them. Germline lookup yields CDR1 LGHNA and CDR2 YSLEER. The CDR3 length is 15 residues. The CDR3: CASSQERTLGQPQHF. CDR3 in DNA: TGCGCCAGCAGCCAAGAGAGGACTCTAGGTCAGCCCCAGCATTTT.

This clone was counted a few times. The CDR3 sequence: CASTSGTGGEQYF. The CDR3, as DNA: TGTGCCAGTACCTCCGGGACAGGGGGCGAGCAGTACTTC. The chain has TRBV19 and TRBJ2-7, with 11 bases matching TRBD1. V was pared by 7 bases and J by 6 bases, with 5 bases of the junction left unmatched. The CDR3 spans 13 residues. Germline V gene lookup returns CDR1 LNHDA and CDR2 SQIVND (reference sequence).

This clone came up a few times. A single base is all that separates this from a far larger clone, so a read error is likely. The rearrangement joins TRBV29-1 to TRBJ2-5; D is ambiguous. The V end was cut by 4 bases, the J end by 11 bases, with 17 bases between. The CDR3 loop spans 12 amino acids. Germline CDR1 and CDR2: SQVTM and ANQGSEA. CDR3 residues: CSVAAHGYGQYF. The CDR3 region has the DNA TGCAGCGTTGCGGCCCACGGTTACGGGCAGTACTTC.

This clone was detected only a few times. This chain connects TRBV7-9 to TRBJ2-4, with D possibly matching TRBD1 (6 bases). The CDR3 runs to 16 residues. Germline V gene data show CDR1 as SEHNR and CDR2 as FQNEAQ (reference sequence). Trimming took off 5 bases at V and 0 bases at J, with 14 bases between the two ends. CDR3 residues: CASSPVDRLAKNIQYF. The CDR3 DNA follows: TGTGCCAGCAGCCCCGTGGACAGACTAGCCAAAAACATTCAGTACTTC.

The chain is built from TRBV29-1 and TRBJ2-3, with D possibly being TRBD1 or TRBD2 (6 bases each). Germline V lookup: CDR1 SQVTM, CDR2 ANQGSEA. The CDR3 sequence is 14 residues long. V gave up 8 bases and J gave up 2 bases, with 17 bases separating them. CDR3 protein: CSSIIGGPTDTQYF. DNA for the CDR3: TGCAGCTCAATAATCGGGGGCCCCACAGATACGCAGTATTTT.

The chain is built from TRBV7-9 and TRBJ2-1; 7 nucleotides agree with TRBD1. V trimming: 8 bases; J trimming: 10 bases; junction bases outside the gene matches: 5. The CDR3 has 11 amino acids. Per the germline V gene, CDR1 is SEHNR and CDR2 is FQNEAQ (reference sequence). CDR3 region: CASHRGAEQFF. The DNA of the CDR3 is TGTGCCAGCCACAGGGGAGCGGAGCAGTTCTTC.

This clone was detected once. The rearrangement links TRBV30 to TRBJ2-3; TRBD2 matches at 9 bases. CDR1 is GTSNPN, CDR2 SVGIG, per germline (reference sequence). V gave up 7 bases and J gave up 4 bases; unmatched junction bases: 6. The CDR3 sequence is 13 residues long. The CDR3 sequence is CASSSGKADTQYF. The CDR3 DNA reads TGTGCCTCCTCTAGCGGGAAGGCAGATACGCAGTATTTT. The whole variable domain, remainder taken from reference TRBV30 and TRBJ2-3, is SQTIHQWPATLVQPVGSPLSLECTVEGTSNPNLYWYRQAAGRGLQLLFYSVGIGQISSEVPQNLSASRPQDRQFILSSKKLLLSDSGFYLCASSSGKADTQYFGPGTRLTVL.

In this sample, this clone turned up a few times. The V call is TRBV28, the J call TRBJ1-4; maybe TRBD1 (5 bases). Germline lookup yields CDR1 MDHEN and CDR2 SYDVKM. There are 14 residues in the CDR3. V was pared by 5 bases and J by 6 bases, with 13 bases between. The chain's CDR3 is CASSKPGTDEKLFF. The CDR3 nucleotides read TGTGCCAGCAGTAAACCCGGGACGGATGAAAAACTGTTTTTT.

The chain joins TRBV2 to TRBJ1-1; D is perhaps TRBD1 (5 bases). The CDR3 is 12 residues long. Trimming shortened V by 8 bases and J by 6 bases, and 13 bases separated the two germline ends. The germline gives CDR1 SNHLY, CDR2 FYNNEI. CDR3 region: CASLVARAEAFF. The CDR3 coding sequence is TGTGCCAGCTTAGTTGCCAGGGCTGAAGCTTTCTTT.

The CDR3 DNA is TGTGCCAGCAGTGAAAATCCTCAGCAGGGGAACTATGGCTACACCTTC. Protein: CASSENPQQGNYGYTF. The J gene is TRBJ1-2, the V gene TRBV25-1, with D possibly TRBD1 on 6 matching bases. The CDR3 has 16 residues. V was pared by 2 bases and J by 2 bases, with 15 bases between. From germline, CDR1 is MGHDK and CDR2 SYGVNS.

This chain connects TRBV10-1 to TRBJ2-7; D is unclear. This CDR3 region has 14 residues. The V end lost 7 bases, the J end lost 3 bases, and 16 bases lay between the germline ends. From germline, CDR1 is WNHNN and CDR2 SYGVQD (reference sequence). CDR3 region: CASNTDGRFYEQYF. CDR3 nucleotides: TGCGCCAGCAATACGGACGGAAGATTCTACGAGCAGTACTTC.

This chain uses TRBV11-2 with TRBJ2-7; no reliable D call. The CDR3 has 14 residues. CDR1 and CDR2 (germline): SGHAT, FQNNGV. V was pared by 1 base and J by 2 bases, with 9 bases between. CDR3 sequence reads: CASSLVGSPYEQYF. In DNA, the CDR3 is TGTGCCAGCAGCTTAGTTGGCAGTCCCTACGAGCAGTACTTC. The full variable domain, its missing parts supplied by reference TRBV11-2 and TRBJ2-7, is EAGVAQSPRYKIIEKRQSVAFWCNPISGHATLYWYQQILGQGPKLLIQFQNNGVVDDSQLPKDRFSAERLKGVDSTLKIQPAKLEDSAVYLCASSLVGSPYEQYFGPGTRLTVT.

This clone was detected ten times or more. V and J are TRBV4-3 and TRBJ2-7, with D perhaps assigned TRBD1 or TRBD2 (6 bases each). The CDR3 contains 14 residues. Trimming removed 2 bases from V and 7 bases from J, with 15 bases in between. CDR1 and CDR2 (germline): LGHNA, YSLEER. The CDR3 protein is CASSQKQGGGEQYF. DNA for the CDR3: TGCGCCAGCAGCCAAAAACAGGGAGGAGGGGAGCAGTACTTC.

The chain uses TRBV30 and TRBJ2-7; 8 bases line up with TRBD2. The trim removed 3 bases at V and 3 bases at J, leaving 7 bases unmatched. The germline V gene encodes CDR1 GTSNPN and CDR2 SVGIG (reference sequence). This CDR3 region has 14 residues. The CDR3 DNA follows: TGTGCCTGGAGGAAAGCGGGAGTTTTCTACGAGCAGTACTTC. Translated: CAWRKAGVFYEQYF.